This T cell receptor beta chain was identified during a study of blood T cells in healthy people across ages. There are 16 residues in the CDR3. Germline V gene sequence: CDR1 LGHNA, CDR2 YSLEER. For the second PCR, which ran for 7 to 11 cycles, a sample-barcoded 5' primer and a J-beta primer mix were used. From each sample, at least 3 million paired-end reads containing CDR3 were obtained. TCRdb used MiXCR to reprocess the 5' RACE reads, holding one entry per CDR3 protein. Of 790,000 or so distinct CDR3 sequences in the sample, more than 50% were seen once. This clonotype was sampled from a man aged 35 to 55 in good health. The source material was blood. The rearrangement joins TRBV4-3 to TRBJ2-5; a weak D match, TRBD2 (6 bases). The J call may be in error: the DNA end matches TRBJ2-7 better. The CDR3 sequence is CASSQEWRGDPPEQYF. The CDR3 DNA is TGCGCCAGCAGCCAAGAGTGGCGGGGCGACCCTCCCGAGCAGTACTTC.